Below are 29 T cell receptor beta chains sequenced from a single sample in a study of lymphopenia after photon versus proton radiotherapy. Only in-frame clones appear in the TCRdb table, and some are missing; sequencing was by immunoSEQ multiplex PCR. Of some 20,000 clones in the sample, 80% to 90% were seen once. Sample: peripheral blood, taken from a patient treated with photon-based radiotherapy. The receptors were sampled from a woman aged 50 to 60 with pancreatic cancer.

This chain uses TRBV7-2 with TRBJ2-1; D is ambiguous. The CDR3 has 14 residues. The V gene's germline CDR1 is SGHTA and CDR2 FQGNSA. Trimming took 2 bases from V and 7 from J, leaving 12 bases between them. The CDR3, as DNA: TGTGCCAGCAGCTTATCCCCGGGTTTGAATGAGCAGTTCTTC. It encodes CASSLSPGLNEQFF. Full variable domain (rest looked up from reference TRBV7-2 and TRBJ2-1): GAGVSQSPSNKVTEKGKDVELRCDPISGHTALYWYRQSLGQGLEFLIYFQGNSAPDKSGLPSDRFSAERTGGSVSTLTIQRTQQEDSAVYLCASSLSPGLNEQFFGPGTRLTVL.

J is TRBJ2-5 and V is TRBV19; 10 nucleotides match TRBD1. CDR1 and CDR2 (germline): LNHDA, SQIVND (reference sequence). J lost 5 bases, V lost 8 bases, and 2 bases had no gene match. CDR3 length equals 12 residues. The CDR3 DNA follows: TGTGCCAGTGGGACAGGGGTGGAGACCCAGTACTTC. Its translation: CASGTGVETQYF.

The rearrangement uses TRBV28 and TRBJ1-3, with 7 bases lining up with TRBD1. Germline CDR1 and CDR2: MDHEN and SYDVKM. The CDR3 spans 14 residues. With 6 bases clipped from V and 4 bases from J, the junction kept 6 bases outside the gene matches. CDR3 region: CASRPWDSGNTIYF. In DNA form, the CDR3 reads TGTGCCAGCAGACCCTGGGACAGCGGAAACACCATATATTTT.

V gene TRBV28 combines with J gene TRBJ2-2, with D perhaps TRBD1 or TRBD2 (5 bases each). This CDR3 has 16 residues. Germline V gene data show CDR1 as MDHEN and CDR2 as SYDVKM. Trimming cost V 3 bases and J 0 bases, with 11 bases left between them. CDR3 residues: CASSFVGRTNTGELFF. The CDR3 nucleotides are TGTGCCAGCAGTTTTGTGGGACGGACGAACACCGGGGAGCTGTTTTTT.

The chain links TRBV6-1 to TRBJ2-1; D is perhaps TRBD2 (5 bases). With 0 bases removed from V and 12 bases from J, the gap between germline ends came to 12 bases. This CDR3 contains 13 residues. From germline, CDR1 is MNHNS and CDR2 SASEGT. CDR3 coding DNA: TGTGCCAGCAGTGAAGCCACGGACTGGATGCAGTTCTTC. Its protein is CASSEATDWMQFF.

This chain joins TRBV28 and TRBJ2-7, with D unresolved. Germline V gene lookup returns CDR1 MDHEN and CDR2 SYDVKM. Between the trimmed V and J ends, which lost 3 bases and 2 bases, there was a span of 8 bases. The CDR3 has 13 amino acids. The CDR3 DNA is TGTGCCAGCAGTTTTGAGGTGCCCTACGAGCAGTACTTC. It yields the protein CASSFEVPYEQYF.

The chain has TRBV9 and TRBJ2-3; D tentatively fits TRBD1 or TRBD2 (5 bases each). V was cut by 7 bases and J by 4 bases, with 13 bases left in between. Germline CDR1 SGDLS, CDR2 YYNGEE. The CDR3 extends over 13 amino acids. In DNA form, the CDR3 reads TGTGCCAGCGGACCGGGGCAATCAGATACGCAGTATTTT. It yields the protein CASGPGQSDTQYF. The variable domain in full, with the rest retrieved from reference TRBV9 and TRBJ2-3, is DSGVTQTPKHLITATGQRVTLRCSPRSGDLSVYWYQQSLDQGLQFLIQYYNGEERAKGNILERFSAQQFPDLHSELNLSSLELGDSALYFCASGPGQSDTQYFGPGTRLTVL.

The rearrangement uses TRBV2 and TRBJ2-2; 14 nucleotides align to TRBD2. CDR1 is SNHLY and CDR2 is FYNNEI in the germline V gene. CDR3 size: 21 residues. With V trimmed by 6 bases and J by 1 base, 16 bases remained unmatched. The CDR3 DNA reads as TGTGCCAGCAGGTCTGGCTTGGGACTAGCGGGAGCCCCCGAGAACACCGGGGAGCTGTTTTTT. Translating it yields CASRSGLGLAGAPENTGELFF. The full variable domain, with the rest looked up from reference TRBV2 and TRBJ2-2, is EPEVTQTPSHQVTQMGQEVILRCVPISNHLYFYWYRQILGQKVEFLVSFYNNEISEKSEIFDDQFSVERPDGSNFTLKIRSTKLEDSAMYFCASRSGLGLAGAPENTGELFFGEGSRLTVL.

The chain recombines TRBV19 with TRBJ2-3; D tentatively reads TRBD1 or TRBD2 (5 bases each). Trimming removed 5 bases at V and 6 bases at J, with 15 bases between. CDR1 LNHDA and CDR2 SQIVND come from the germline V gene (reference sequence). CDR3 length equals 14 residues. CDR3 residues: CASSPDGALDTQYF. CDR3 DNA: TGTGCCAGTAGTCCGGACGGGGCTCTTGATACGCAGTATTTT.

The chain uses TRBV19 and TRBJ1-1; TRBD1 agrees at 8 bases. Germline V gene sequence: CDR1 LNHDA, CDR2 SQIVND (reference sequence). After removal of 8 bases from V and 1 base from J, the junction contained 6 bases not matched to a gene. The CDR3 sequence is 14 residues long. CDR3 loop: CASGHRGENTEAFF. The CDR3 DNA sequence: TGTGCCAGTGGACACAGGGGGGAGAACACTGAAGCTTTCTTT.

This clone occurred a few times. This chain joins TRBV7-7 and TRBJ2-1, with TRBD2 matching over 8 bases. The CDR3 has 15 amino acids. The V gene end was trimmed by 5 bases and the J gene end by 4 bases; junction bases not matched to a gene: 7. Germline CDR1 and CDR2: SSHAT and FNYEAQ (reference sequence). CDR3 region: CASSPTLAGYNEQFF. CDR3 nucleotides: TGTGCCAGCAGCCCCACTCTAGCGGGTTACAATGAGCAGTTCTTC.

This sequence joins TRBV5-5 and TRBJ2-1; perhaps TRBD2 as D (5 bases). This CDR3 comprises 12 residues. The V and J ends lost 0 bases and 10 bases respectively, with 8 bases between them. In germline, CDR1 is SGHKS, CDR2 YYEKEE (reference sequence). The CDR3, as DNA: TGTGCCAGCAGCTTGGGACTACGAGAGCAGTTCTTC. Its translation: CASSLGLREQFF.

This clone was counted between two and nine times. The chain has TRBV29-1 and TRBJ1-1; TRBD1 agrees at 7 bases. The V gene end was trimmed by 7 bases and the J gene end by 2 bases; junction bases not matched to a gene: 10. This CDR3 spans 14 amino acids. Germline lookup yields CDR1 SQVTM and CDR2 ANQGSEA. The CDR3 nucleotides are TGCAGCGGGAAACAGGGGTCGGGAAACACTGAAGCTTTCTTT. Translated, it gives CSGKQGSGNTEAFF.

The V call is TRBV4-2, the J call TRBJ1-3; no reliable D call. Trimming removed 1 base at V and 0 bases at J, with 10 bases between. This CDR3 is 16 amino acids long. Germline V CDR1 and CDR2: LGHNA, YNFKEQ. CDR3 region: CASSQGSPGSGNTIYF. CDR3 nucleotides: TGTGCCAGCAGCCAAGGATCCCCGGGCTCTGGAAACACCATATATTTT.

This rearrangement joins TRBV6-1 to TRBJ1-2; D not certain. CDR1 and CDR2 from the germline V gene are MNHNS and SASEGT. This CDR3 has 12 residues. V lost 8 bases and J 0 bases, leaving 7 bases between the germline ends. The CDR3 bases are TGTGCCAGCCAGGCCCCTAACTATGGCTACACCTTC. Translating gives CASQAPNYGYTF.

The chain joins TRBV19 to TRBJ1-1, with D maybe TRBD1 (5 bases). The CDR3 has 13 amino acids. V was pared by 4 bases and J by 5 bases, with 11 bases between. Germline CDR1 is LNHDA and CDR2 is SQIVND (reference sequence). The DNA of the CDR3 is TGTGCCAGTAGTACGGAACAGGTAACTGAAGCTTTCTTT. This translates into CASSTEQVTEAFF. The full variable domain, with the rest looked up from reference TRBV19 and TRBJ1-1, is DGGITQSPKYLFRKEGQNVTLSCEQNLNHDAMYWYRQDPGQGLRLIYYSQIVNDFQKGDIAEGYSVSREKKESFPLTVTSAQKNPTAFYLCASSTEQVTEAFFGQGTRLTVV.

The chain uses TRBV7-9 and TRBJ2-2, with D unresolved. The CDR3 runs 14 residues. The V and J ends lost 8 bases and 0 bases respectively, with 10 bases between them. Germline V gene data show CDR1 as SEHNR and CDR2 as FQNEAQ (reference sequence). CDR3 sequence reads: CASPRRTNTGELFF. CDR3 DNA sequence: TGTGCCAGCCCTAGACGGACGAACACCGGGGAGCTGTTTTTT. Based on the CDR3 plus reference TRBV7-9 and TRBJ2-2, the full variable domain is DTGVSQNPRHKITKRGQNVTFRCDPISEHNRLYWYRQTLGQGPEFLTYFQNEAQLEKSRLLSDRFSAERPKGSFSTLEIQRTEQGDSAMYLCASPRRTNTGELFFGEGSRLTVL.

The rearrangement joins TRBV28 to TRBJ1-1, with a possible D match to TRBD1 (6 bases). The CDR3 runs 12 residues. Germline V gene sequence: CDR1 MDHEN, CDR2 SYDVKM. V gave up 3 bases and J gave up 9 bases, with 11 bases separating them. CDR3 in amino acids: CASSFLGQKAFF. The CDR3 DNA reads TGTGCCAGCAGTTTCCTAGGACAGAAAGCTTTCTTT.

The rearrangement joins TRBV27 to TRBJ2-7; D unresolved. Trimming took off 9 bases at V and 7 bases at J, with 16 bases between the two ends. Germline CDR1 is MNHEY and CDR2 is SMNVEV (reference sequence). CDR3 length: 12 amino acids. The CDR3 protein is CASGRTPREQYF. DNA for the CDR3: TGTGCCAGTGGTCGGACGCCTCGGGAGCAGTACTTC.

This clone was recorded once. This chain connects TRBV27 to TRBJ2-5; tentative D call: TRBD1 (5 bases). Per germline, CDR1 MNHEY and CDR2 SMNVEV (reference sequence). The CDR3 is 15 amino acids. V lost 6 bases, J lost 1 base, and 15 bases lay in between. The CDR3 DNA sequence: TGTGCCAGCAGCCCCCAGGGTTCCCTCCAAGAGACCCAGTACTTC. It is translated as CASSPQGSLQETQYF.

This clone was counted a single time. The rearrangement links TRBV7-6 to TRBJ1-3, with D tentatively TRBD1 (6 bases). This CDR3 is 13 amino acids long. Germline V gene lookup returns CDR1 SGHVS and CDR2 FNYEAQ. Trimming shortened V by 6 bases and J by 7 bases, and 13 bases separated the two germline ends. DNA of the CDR3: TGTGCCAGCAGTGCCACCCAGGGGAACACCATATATTTT. Protein product: CASSATQGNTIYF.

The rearrangement links TRBV4-2 to TRBJ2-2; D is unresolved. This CDR3 has 14 amino acids. The V gene's germline CDR1 is LGHNA and CDR2 YNFKEQ. V lost 4 bases, J lost 4 bases, and 10 bases lay in between. CDR3 in DNA: TGTGCCAGCAGCCCCCGGTGGGCCACCGGGGAGCTGTTTTTT. Translated: CASSPRWATGELFF.

V is TRBV7-3 and J is TRBJ2-2; tentatively, D is TRBD1 (5 bases). The CDR3 consists of 15 residues. V was clipped by 2 bases and J by 1 base, with 8 bases between them. In germline, CDR1 is SGHTA, CDR2 FQGTGA. The CDR3 DNA reads TGTGCCAGCAGCTTAGGACACCAGAACACCGGGGAGCTGTTTTTT. Translating gives CASSLGHQNTGELFF.

This chain links TRBV28 with TRBJ1-5; D not certain. Germline V gene data show CDR1 as MDHEN and CDR2 as SYDVKM. V was clipped by 2 bases and J by 6 bases, with 8 bases between them. This CDR3 is built from 13 residues. DNA of the CDR3: TGTGCCAGCAGTTTAGGTTCCCCTCAGCCCCAGCATTTT. Its translation: CASSLGSPQPQHF.

The rearrangement uses TRBV7-2 and TRBJ2-1; 7 nucleotides line up with TRBD2. This CDR3 is built from 16 residues. J gave up 5 bases and V 7 bases, and 14 bases lay outside the gene matches. CDR1 and CDR2 from the germline V gene are SGHTA and FQGNSA. The CDR3 protein is CASTPQLRERNNEQFF. The CDR3 nucleotides read TGTGCCAGCACCCCCCAATTGCGGGAGAGGAACAATGAGCAGTTCTTC.

This rearrangement joins TRBV9 to TRBJ2-1, with D possibly matching TRBD1 (5 bases). CDR1 is SGDLS, CDR2 YYNGEE, per germline. This CDR3 region has 15 residues. V dropped 3 bases and J dropped 5 bases, with 15 bases sitting between them. The CDR3 DNA follows: TGTGCCAGCAGCGACCCAGGGTCCTATCACAATGAGCAGTTCTTC. This sequence encodes CASSDPGSYHNEQFF.

This clone has only one observation. In DNA form, the CDR3 reads TGCAGCGCAGACAGGGGGTACCAAGAGACCCAGTACTTC. Amino acids: CSADRGYQETQYF. V is TRBV29-1 and J is TRBJ2-5; 9 bases match TRBD1. CDR1 is SQVTM and CDR2 is ANQGSEA in the germline V gene. The V segment lost 7 bases and the J segment 0 bases; nucleotides outside the gene matches: 3. The CDR3 length is 13 residues.

The chain links TRBV27 to TRBJ1-2; 10 bases line up with TRBD1. J was trimmed by 5 bases and V by 6 bases; bases with no gene match: 12. Per germline, CDR1 MNHEY and CDR2 SMNVEV (reference sequence). The CDR3 spans 16 residues. CDR3 in DNA: TGTGCCAGCAGGAGGGAACCGGGACAGGGGAAGTATGGCTACACCTTC. Amino acids: CASRREPGQGKYGYTF.

V usage is TRBV19 and J usage is TRBJ2-2; perhaps TRBD2 as D (5 bases). This CDR3 has 14 residues. Trimming took off 4 bases at V and 4 bases at J, with 10 bases between the two ends. Germline V gene lookup returns CDR1 LNHDA and CDR2 SQIVND (reference sequence). CDR3 protein: CASSSLGSTGELFF. As DNA, the CDR3 is TGTGCCAGTAGTAGTCTGGGGAGCACCGGGGAGCTGTTTTTT.